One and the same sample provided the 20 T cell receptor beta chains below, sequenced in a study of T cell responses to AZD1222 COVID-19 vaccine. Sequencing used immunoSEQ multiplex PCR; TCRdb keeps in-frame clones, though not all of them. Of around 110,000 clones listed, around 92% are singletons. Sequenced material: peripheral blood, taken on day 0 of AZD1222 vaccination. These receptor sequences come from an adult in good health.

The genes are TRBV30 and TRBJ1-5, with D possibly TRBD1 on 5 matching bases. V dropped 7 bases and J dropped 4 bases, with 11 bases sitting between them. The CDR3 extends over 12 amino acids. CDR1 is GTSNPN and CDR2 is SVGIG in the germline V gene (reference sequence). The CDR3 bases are TGTGCCTCCTCCGGGGGTAATCAGCCCCAGCATTTT. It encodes CASSGGNQPQHF.

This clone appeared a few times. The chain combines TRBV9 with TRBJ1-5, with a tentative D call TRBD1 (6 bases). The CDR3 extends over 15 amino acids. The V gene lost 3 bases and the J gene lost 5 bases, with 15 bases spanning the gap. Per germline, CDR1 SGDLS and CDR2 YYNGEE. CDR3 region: CASSATPGVDQPQHF. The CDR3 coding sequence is TGTGCCAGCAGCGCCACCCCAGGGGTCGATCAGCCCCAGCATTTT.

The CDR3 protein is CSVERTEDVGGYTF. The CDR3 DNA is TGCAGCGTTGAACGGACAGAAGACGTAGGGGGCTACACCTTC. V gene TRBV29-1 combines with J gene TRBJ1-2, with D perhaps matching TRBD1 (6 bases). V was clipped by 2 bases and J by 8 bases, with 18 bases between them. This CDR3 contains 14 residues. The germline CDR1 and CDR2 sequences are SQVTM and ANQGSEA.

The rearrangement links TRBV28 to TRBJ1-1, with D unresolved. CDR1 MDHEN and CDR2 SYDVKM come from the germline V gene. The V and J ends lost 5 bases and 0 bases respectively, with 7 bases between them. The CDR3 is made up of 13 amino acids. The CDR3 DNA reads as TGTGCCAGCAGTCCGACTGTGAACACTGAAGCTTTCTTT. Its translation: CASSPTVNTEAFF.

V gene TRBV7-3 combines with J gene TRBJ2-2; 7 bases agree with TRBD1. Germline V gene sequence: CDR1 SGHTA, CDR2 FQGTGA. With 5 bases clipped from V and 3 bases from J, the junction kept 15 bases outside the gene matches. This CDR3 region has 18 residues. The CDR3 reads CASSRPPGQPRDTGELFF. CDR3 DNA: TGTGCCAGCAGCCGCCCACCGGGACAGCCTCGAGACACCGGGGAGCTGTTTTTT.

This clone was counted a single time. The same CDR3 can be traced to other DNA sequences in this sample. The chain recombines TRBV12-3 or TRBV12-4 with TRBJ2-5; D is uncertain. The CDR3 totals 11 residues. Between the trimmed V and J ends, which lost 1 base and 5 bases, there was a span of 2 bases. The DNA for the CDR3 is TGTGCCAGCAGTTTAGGGGAGACCCAGTACTTC. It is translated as CASSLGETQYF.

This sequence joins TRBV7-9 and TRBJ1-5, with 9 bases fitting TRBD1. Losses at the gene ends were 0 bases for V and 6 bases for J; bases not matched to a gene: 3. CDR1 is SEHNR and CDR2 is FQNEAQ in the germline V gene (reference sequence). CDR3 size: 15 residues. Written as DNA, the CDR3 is TGTGCCAGCAGCTTAGCGGACAGGGGTCCTCAGCCCCAGCATTTT. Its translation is CASSLADRGPQPQHF.

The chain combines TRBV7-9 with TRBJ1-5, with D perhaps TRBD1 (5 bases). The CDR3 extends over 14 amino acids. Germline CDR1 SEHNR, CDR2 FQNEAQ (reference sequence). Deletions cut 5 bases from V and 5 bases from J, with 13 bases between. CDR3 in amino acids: CASSRGALDQPQHF. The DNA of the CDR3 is TGTGCCAGCAGCCGAGGGGCATTAGATCAGCCCCAGCATTTT.

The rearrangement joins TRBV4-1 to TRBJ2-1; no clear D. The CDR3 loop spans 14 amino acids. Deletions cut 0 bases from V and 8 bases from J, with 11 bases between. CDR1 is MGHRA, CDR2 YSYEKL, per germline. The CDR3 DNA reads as TGCGCCAGCAGCCAAGATCGAGGATGGGATGAGCAGTTCTTC. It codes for CASSQDRGWDEQFF.

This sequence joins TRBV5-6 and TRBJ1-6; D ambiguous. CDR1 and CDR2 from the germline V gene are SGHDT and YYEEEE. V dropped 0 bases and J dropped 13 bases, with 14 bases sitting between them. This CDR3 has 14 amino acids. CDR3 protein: CASSLALRSWPLHF. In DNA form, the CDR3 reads TGTGCCAGCAGCTTGGCCCTTAGGAGCTGGCCCCTCCACTTT.

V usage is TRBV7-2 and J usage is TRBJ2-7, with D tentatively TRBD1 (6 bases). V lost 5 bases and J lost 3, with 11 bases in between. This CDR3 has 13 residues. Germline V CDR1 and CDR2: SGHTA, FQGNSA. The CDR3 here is CASSPQDSYEQYF. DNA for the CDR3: TGTGCCAGCAGCCCACAGGACAGCTACGAGCAGTACTTC.

The CDR3 DNA sequence: TGTGCCAGCAGTAAAGGGACTAGCGGGAGCACAGATACGCAGTATTTT. Protein sequence: CASSKGTSGSTDTQYF. The V call is TRBV6-1, the J call TRBJ2-3; 12 nucleotides match TRBD2. In germline, CDR1 is MNHNS, CDR2 SASEGT. V lost 5 bases and J lost 0; bases outside the gene matches: 3. The CDR3 runs to 16 residues.

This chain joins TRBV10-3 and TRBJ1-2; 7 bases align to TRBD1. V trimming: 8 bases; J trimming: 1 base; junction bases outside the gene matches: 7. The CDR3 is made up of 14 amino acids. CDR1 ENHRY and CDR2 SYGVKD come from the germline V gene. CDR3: CAIGGQSINYGYTF. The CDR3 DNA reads TGTGCCATCGGGGGACAGTCTATTAACTATGGCTACACCTTC.

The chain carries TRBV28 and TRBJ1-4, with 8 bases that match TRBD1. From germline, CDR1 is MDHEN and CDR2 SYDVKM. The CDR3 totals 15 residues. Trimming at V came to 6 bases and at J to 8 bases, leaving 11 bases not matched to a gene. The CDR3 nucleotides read TGTGCCAGCAGCCAACACCAGGGGGCAGGGGAAAAACTGTTTTTT. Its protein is CASSQHQGAGEKLFF.

For the CDR3, the DNA is TGTGCCAGCAGTATTACTAGCGGGGGATCCTACGAGCAGTACTTC. Translation: CASSITSGGSYEQYF. The genes are TRBV6-5 and TRBJ2-7; the match to TRBD2 covers 11 bases. The length of the CDR3 is 15 residues. After removal of 5 bases from V and 1 base from J, the junction contained 4 bases not matched to a gene. The germline V gene encodes CDR1 MNHEY and CDR2 SVGAGI.

As DNA, the CDR3 is TGTGCCAGCAGACGACAGGGGGCAGGACAGCCCCAGCATTTT. This encodes CASRRQGAGQPQHF. The rearrangement uses TRBV7-9 and TRBJ1-5; 10 nucleotides align to TRBD1. The J segment lost 7 bases and the V segment lost 6 bases, leaving 6 bases of the junction unmatched. The CDR3 sequence is 14 residues long. The V gene's germline CDR1 is SEHNR and CDR2 FQNEAQ (reference sequence).

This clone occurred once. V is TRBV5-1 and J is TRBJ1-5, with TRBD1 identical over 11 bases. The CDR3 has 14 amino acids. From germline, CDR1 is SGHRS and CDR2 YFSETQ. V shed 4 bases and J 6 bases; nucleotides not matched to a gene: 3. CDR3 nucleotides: TGCGCCAGCAGCCTTGGGACAGGGGGTCAGCCCCAGCATTTT. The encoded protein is CASSLGTGGQPQHF.

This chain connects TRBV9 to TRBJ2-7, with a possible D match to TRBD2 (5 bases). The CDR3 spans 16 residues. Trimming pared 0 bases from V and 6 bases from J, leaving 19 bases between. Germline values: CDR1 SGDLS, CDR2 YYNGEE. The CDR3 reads CASSVGNSEAWSEQYF. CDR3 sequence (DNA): TGTGCCAGCAGCGTAGGGAATAGCGAAGCCTGGTCCGAGCAGTACTTC.

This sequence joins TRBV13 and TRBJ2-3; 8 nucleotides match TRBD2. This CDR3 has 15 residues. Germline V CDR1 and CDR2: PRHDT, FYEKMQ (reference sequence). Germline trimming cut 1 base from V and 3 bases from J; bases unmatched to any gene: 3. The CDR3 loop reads CASSLAGGPTDTQYF. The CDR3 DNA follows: TGTGCCAGCAGCTTAGCGGGAGGGCCTACAGATACGCAGTATTTT.

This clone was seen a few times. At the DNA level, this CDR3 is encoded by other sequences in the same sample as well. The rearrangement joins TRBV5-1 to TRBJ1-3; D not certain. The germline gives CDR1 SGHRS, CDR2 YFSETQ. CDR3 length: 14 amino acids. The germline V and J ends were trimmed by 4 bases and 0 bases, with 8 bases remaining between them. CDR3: CASSLGSSGNTIYF. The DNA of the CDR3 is TGCGCCAGCAGCCTAGGGAGCTCTGGAAACACCATATATTTT. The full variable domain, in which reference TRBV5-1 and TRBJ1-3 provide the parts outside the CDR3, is KAGVTQTPRYLIKTRGQQVTLSCSPISGHRSVSWYQQTPGQGLQFLFEYFSETQRNKGNFPGRFSGRQFSNSRSEMNVSTLELGDSALYLCASSLGSSGNTIYFGEGSWLTVV.